This TCR beta chain appears in the sequencing data of a study of vaccination and CD4 T cells after COVID-19. On this clonotype itself: No antigen is known for it.

Germline V gives CDR1 SNHLY, CDR2 FYNNEI. V was clipped by 7 bases and J by 6 bases; unmatched bases: 8. The CDR3 length is 15 residues. Sequenced with the Oncomine TCR Beta short-read assay was DNA taken from cultured CD4+ T cells. TCRdb itself ran the PCR reads through MiXCR, one entry per CDR3 protein. The repertoire includes 8,000 to 10,000 distinct CDR3 sequences, approximately 37% of them detected once, and 16% sits in the top ten. Noted treatment: roughly 11-day PBMC culture with coronavirus spike peptide pools or control peptides (ViraFEST assay). This receptor was identified in a human donor who had recovered from COVID-19. The gene calls are TRBV2 and TRBJ2-1; 11 bases fit TRBD2. The sample taken for sequencing was CD4+ T cells from blood, cultured in vitro. The CDR3 nucleotides are TGTGCCAGCAAACTGCTAGCGGGGGGCTCCAATGAGCAGTTCTTC. Protein sequence: CASKLLAGGSNEQFF.